This TCR beta chain was sequenced during a study of regulatory T cells in long-lasting Graves disease. CDR3 length equals 13 residues. Germline V gene data show CDR1 as GTSNPN and CDR2 as SVGIG (reference sequence). V was shortened by 5 bases and J by 1 base, with 12 bases between the two germline ends. HTBI primers from iRepertoire and Arm-PCR of CDR3 regions yielded the TCR beta libraries. TCRdb reprocessed the multiplex PCR reads with MiXCR, giving one entry per CDR3 protein. The repertoire holds about 610,000 distinct CDR3 sequences, with about 16% as singletons. Time point denoted: newly diagnosed GD, antithyroid drugs for less than 3 months. With RNA extracted from PBMCs as input, the TCR library was made. Graves' disease diagnosis used American Thyroid Association guidelines. The patients were enrolled through endocrinology in Xi'an, China. These data were likewise used in another study, on T cells in Graves' hyperthyroidism and ophthalmopathy. That paper states: With a duration under 2 months, the hyperthyroidism was newly diagnosed in patients aged 18 to 65. Uncontrolled infection, other autoimmune disease, pregnancy or lactation disqualified patients from enrolment.

This TCR came from a man aged 18 to 30 with Graves disease. The source material was peripheral blood mononuclear cells (PBMCs), sampled at new diagnosis, from a patient treated with antithyroid drugs. The rearrangement uses TRBV30 and TRBJ2-7; D perhaps matches TRBD2 (7 bases). The CDR3 sequence is CAWDRTRSYEQYF. The DNA for the CDR3 is TGTGCCTGGGACAGGACTAGATCCTACGAGCAGTACTTC.